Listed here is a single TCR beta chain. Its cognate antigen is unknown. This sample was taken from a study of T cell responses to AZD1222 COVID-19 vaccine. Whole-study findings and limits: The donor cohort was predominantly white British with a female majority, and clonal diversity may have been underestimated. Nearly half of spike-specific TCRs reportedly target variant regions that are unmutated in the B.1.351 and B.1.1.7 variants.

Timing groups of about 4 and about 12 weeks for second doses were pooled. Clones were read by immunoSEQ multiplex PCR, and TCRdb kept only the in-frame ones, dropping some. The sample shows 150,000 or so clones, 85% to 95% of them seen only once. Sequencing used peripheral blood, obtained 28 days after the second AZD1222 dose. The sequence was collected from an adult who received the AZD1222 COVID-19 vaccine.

In nucleotides, the CDR3 is TGTGCCAGCAGCTTTGTAGGGAGCTCCTACGAGCAGTACTTC. It specifies CASSFVGSSYEQYF. The gene calls are TRBV11-1 and TRBJ2-7; D possibly corresponds to TRBD2 (5 bases). CDR3 length equals 14 residues. CDR1 is SGHAT, CDR2 FQDESV, per germline (reference sequence). V lost 3 bases and J 0 bases, leaving 9 bases between the germline ends.